The entry below gives a single T cell receptor (beta chain) sequence along with its context. The antigen remains undetermined. The data derive from a study of T cells in Graves' hyperthyroidism and ophthalmopathy. The study's findings and limits: Researchers found most expanded thyroid clonotypes above 0.001 in blood as well.

Trimming removed 10 bases from V and 0 bases from J, with 16 bases in between. The CDR3 spans 16 residues. Germline V gene lookup returns CDR1 ENHRY and CDR2 SYGVKD. The source material, RNA transcripts, was used to amplify TCR beta CDR3 regions. Using the HTBI primer set, a first-round RT-PCR was run on the TCR CDR3. TCRdb fed the multiplex PCR reads into MiXCR, producing one record per CDR3 protein. The table records about 680,000 distinct CDR3 sequences, 30% to 40% of them present only once. Patients with uncontrolled infections, other autoimmune diseases, pregnancy or lactation were excluded. Diagnoses rested on clinical symptoms, serum thyroxine and TRAb, thyroid ultrasound and orbital computed tomography. Fresh peripheral blood, approximately 10 ml, was the source of the PBMCs.

The rearrangement uses TRBV10-3 and TRBJ1-6; D ambiguous. This clonotype originated in a woman between 40 and 55 years old with Graves' hyperthyroidism. The sequenced sample was blood. The CDR3 reads CASSRSRSSYNSPLHF. The CDR3 nucleotides read TGTGCCAGCAGCCGATCCAGGAGCTCCTATAATTCACCCCTCCACTTT.